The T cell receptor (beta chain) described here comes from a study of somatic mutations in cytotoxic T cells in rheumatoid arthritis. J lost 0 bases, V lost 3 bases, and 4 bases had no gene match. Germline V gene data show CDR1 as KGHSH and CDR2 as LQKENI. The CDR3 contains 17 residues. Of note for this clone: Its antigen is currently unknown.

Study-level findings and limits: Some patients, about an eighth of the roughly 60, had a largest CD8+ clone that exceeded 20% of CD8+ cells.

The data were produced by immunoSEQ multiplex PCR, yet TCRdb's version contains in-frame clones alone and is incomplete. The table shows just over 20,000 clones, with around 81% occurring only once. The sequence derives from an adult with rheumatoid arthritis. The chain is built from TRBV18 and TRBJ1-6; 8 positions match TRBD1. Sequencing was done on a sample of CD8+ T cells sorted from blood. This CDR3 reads CASSPAQGVSYNSPLHF. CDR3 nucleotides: TGTGCCAGCTCACCGGCACAGGGGGTCTCCTATAATTCACCCCTCCACTTT.